These T cell receptor beta chains were read from a single sample in a study of shared T cell receptors in the human thymus. Sequencing was performed with immunoSEQ multiplex PCR; in TCRdb, only in-frame clones are kept and a portion is missing. The sample has hundreds of thousands of clones; approximately 85% are singletons. The same specimen was also included in a second study, on human thymus T cells.

The sequenced sample was thymocytes. The receptors shown here come from a girl under three years old with a congenital heart defect. Each CDR3 is given with its conserved first and last residue. The D gene is left open where the match is weak. A clone size is listed for some rows: how often the clone was seen (once, few, many), or a class if it is expanded.

cdr3_nt,cdr3_aa,d_call,clone_size,j_call,v_call
TGTGCCAGTAGTTTTCGGCGGCTCAAGCAGGAGACCCAGTACTTC,CASSFRRLKQETQYF,-,-,TRBJ2-5,TRBV19
TGCGCCAGCAGCTTGGACAGGGGGGGTTGGGAGACCCAGTACTTC,CASSLDRGGWETQYF,-,-,TRBJ2-5,TRBV5-1
TGCGCCAGCAGCTTGGTATCTAGCGTCAACAACACAGATACGCAGTATTTT,CASSLVSSVNNTDTQYF,-,-,TRBJ2-3,TRBV5-1
TGTGCCAGCAGTGAATCAGCGGGAGGAGGGGGGCGTCAGCCCCAGCATTTT,CASSESAGGGGRQPQHF,-,-,TRBJ1-5,TRBV2
TGTGCCAGCACCCGGCTCTATGACTCGACTCCTTCGAACACTGAAGCTTTCTTT,CASTRLYDSTPSNTEAFF,-,few,TRBJ1-1,TRBV7-2
TGTGCCAGTTCAGGGGGCGCGGGTGGCTACACCTTC,CASSGGAGGYTF,TRBD1,-,TRBJ1-2,TRBV19
TGTGCCAGTAGTACGGGGTACGAGCAGTACTTC,CASSTGYEQYF,-,-,TRBJ2-7,TRBV19
TGTGCCACCAGCAGTTACACACCGACAGGGGACCTAACCAAAAACATTCAGTACTTC,CATSSYTPTGDLTKNIQYF,TRBD1,-,TRBJ2-4,TRBV15
TGTGCCAGCAGTGTCGACAGTAATAAAGCTTTCTTT,CASSVDSNKAFF,-,-,TRBJ1-1,TRBV27
TGTGCCAGCAGCTTAGGTTATCGACAGGGGGGCAATCAGCCCCAGCATTTT,CASSLGYRQGGNQPQHF,TRBD1,-,TRBJ1-5,TRBV7-2
TGTGCCAGCAGCGTCAGGGGGCTGGATACGCAGTATTTT,CASSVRGLDTQYF,TRBD1,-,TRBJ2-3,TRBV9
TGTGCCAGCAGCTTAGTGAAAGCGGGGGTCCTTCCAGACGAGCAGTACTTC,CASSLVKAGVLPDEQYF,TRBD2,-,TRBJ2-7,TRBV13
TGTGCCAGCGCGAAGACGGGGGAGACTAGAGACACCGGGGAGCTGTTTTTT,CASAKTGETRDTGELFF,-,-,TRBJ2-2,TRBV7-2
TGTGCCAGCAGCCCCGGACAGCCCTCCTACGAGCAGTACTTC,CASSPGQPSYEQYF,-,once,TRBJ2-7,TRBV5-6
TGTGCCAGCAGCGCGACAGGGGAAAACACTGAAGCTTTCTTT,CASSATGENTEAFF,TRBD1,-,TRBJ1-1,TRBV7-3
TGTGCCAGCAGCTCTAGCGGGGGGACAGATACGCAGTATTTT,CASSSSGGTDTQYF,TRBD2,-,TRBJ2-3,TRBV5-4
TGCGCCAGCACCTCGACAGGGGTTGCGATGAACACTGAAGCTTTCTTT,CASTSTGVAMNTEAFF,TRBD1,-,TRBJ1-1,TRBV5-1
TGTGCCAGCAGGGGAGGGGGGGCCTCCACCTACGAGCAGTACTTC,CASRGGGASTYEQYF,-,-,TRBJ2-7,TRBV13
TGTGCCAGCAGCTTGGGTGGGGAGGGGGACAGGGGGATCTACAATGAGCAGTTCTTC,CASSLGGEGDRGIYNEQFF,TRBD1,-,TRBJ2-1,TRBV5-6
TGTGCCAGCTCACCACCGGCCTGCTTAAAGGGGCGATGGGACACTGAAGCTTTCTTT,CASSPPACLKGRWDTEAFF,-,-,TRBJ1-1,TRBV18
TGTGCCAGTAGTGCACCCCAGGGGATCAGGAACACTGAAGCTTTCTTT,CASSAPQGIRNTEAFF,-,-,TRBJ1-1,TRBV19
TGCGCCAGCAGCCCCTACCGCGACAGGGGGCCGGAGACCCAGTACTTC,CASSPYRDRGPETQYF,TRBD1,-,TRBJ2-5,TRBV4-1
TGTGCCAGCAGCCCCCCAGCGGGGGTTACCACCGGGGAGCTGTTTTTT,CASSPPAGVTTGELFF,TRBD2,-,TRBJ2-2,TRBV7-6
TGCGCCAGCAGCCCCCAAAGAGCCCCGAATGGACTGGAATACGAGCAGTACTTC,CASSPQRAPNGLEYEQYF,-,-,TRBJ2-7,TRBV5-1
TGTGCCAGCAGCTCAACTAACAGGGGACAAGAGACCCAGTACTTC,CASSSTNRGQETQYF,TRBD1,once,TRBJ2-5,TRBV7-8
TGTGCCAGCAGTTTCTTACGACAGGGCTCGCTAGTAGCTAACTATGGCTACACCTTC,CASSFLRQGSLVANYGYTF,TRBD1,-,TRBJ1-2,TRBV28